These 22 T cell receptor beta chains were sequenced from one sample in a study of early T cells in non-severe SARS-CoV-2 infection. TCRdb reanalysed the 5' RACE reads using MiXCR and keeps one entry per CDR3 protein. This sample has around 82,000 distinct CDR3 sequences, with over 9.5% found just once. The material sequenced was whole blood. These receptors were obtained from an adult who was a healthcare worker with PCR-confirmed SARS-CoV-2 infection or an uninfected control (not recorded which).

The rearrangement uses TRBV18 and TRBJ2-5; 10 bases align to TRBD2. The V and J ends lost 6 bases and 4 bases, in that order; junction bases with no gene match: 8. The CDR3 extends over 15 amino acids. From germline, CDR1 is KGHSH and CDR2 LQKENI. This chain's CDR3 is CASSPSGRVAETQYF. CDR3 nucleotide sequence: TGTGCCAGCTCGCCCAGCGGGAGGGTGGCAGAGACCCAGTACTTC.

This chain uses TRBV7-9 with TRBJ1-4; 7 bases agree with TRBD1. The CDR3 totals 15 residues. Unmatched junction bases numbered 3, after V lost 4 bases and J lost 1 base. Germline values: CDR1 SEHNR, CDR2 FQNEAQ (reference sequence). CDR3 nucleotides: TGTGCCAGCAGCTGGGACAGTGGAACTAATGAAAAACTGTTTTTT. Its protein product is CASSWDSGTNEKLFF.

This clonotype appeared many times. This rearrangement joins TRBV28 to TRBJ1-5; TRBD1 matches 12 bases. Per germline, CDR1 MDHEN and CDR2 SYDVKM. The CDR3 length is 16 residues. Trimming took 0 bases from V and 7 from J; bases not matched to a gene: 4. The CDR3 loop is CASSLWGQGARQPQHF. CDR3 bases: TGTGCCAGCAGTTTATGGGGACAGGGGGCTCGGCAGCCCCAGCATTTT. The full variable domain, completed using reference TRBV28 and TRBJ1-5, is DVKVTQSSRYLVKRTGEKVFLECVQDMDHENMFWYRQDPGLGLRLIYFSYDVKMKEKGDIPEGYSVSREKKERFSLILESASTNQTSMYLCASSLWGQGARQPQHFGDGTRLSIL.

The V call is TRBV9, the J call TRBJ1-4; tentatively, D is TRBD1 (6 bases). V was pared by 2 bases and J by 0 bases, with 8 bases between. Germline-derived CDR1 and CDR2 are SGDLS and YYNGEE. The CDR3 has 15 amino acids. CDR3 region: CASSVGQSTNEKLFF. The DNA for the CDR3 is TGTGCCAGCAGCGTTGGACAGTCAACTAATGAAAAACTGTTTTTT.

The genes are TRBV29-1 and TRBJ2-5; 8 positions match TRBD1. Trimming at V came to 3 bases and at J to 2 bases, leaving 8 bases not matched to a gene. Germline CDR1 is SQVTM and CDR2 is ANQGSEA. The CDR3 is 15 amino acids. The chain's CDR3 is CSVDSGTGIQETQYF. Here the CDR3 DNA reads TGCAGCGTTGACTCCGGGACAGGTATACAAGAGACCCAGTACTTC.

This clonotype has a count of ten or more. V is TRBV10-3 and J is TRBJ2-7; 7 positions agree with TRBD1. The CDR3 is 15 residues long. Germline V gene data show CDR1 as ENHRY and CDR2 as SYGVKD. V shed 10 bases, J shed 1 base, and the junction held 13 bases outside the gene matches. CDR3 residues: CASLTGTEGSYEQYF. DNA of the CDR3: TGTGCCAGCTTGACCGGGACAGAAGGGTCCTACGAGCAGTACTTC.

This clonotype has just a few counts. The CDR3 nucleotides read TGTGCCAGCAGCTTGTCTCGACCAGACCTCGTAGCCAAAAACATTCAGTACTTC. This translates into CASSLSRPDLVAKNIQYF. This sequence joins TRBV5-5 and TRBJ2-4; D gene uncertain. The germline V gene encodes CDR1 SGHKS and CDR2 YYEKEE (reference sequence). There are 18 residues in the CDR3. Trimming stripped 1 base from V and 0 bases from J, with 17 bases between. The variable domain in full, completed from reference TRBV5-5 and TRBJ2-4, reads DAGVTQSPTHLIKTRGQQVTLRCSPISGHKSVSWYQQVLGQGPQFIFQYYEKEERGRGNFPDRFSARQFPNYSSELNVNALLLGDSALYLCASSLSRPDLVAKNIQYFGAGTRLSVL.

This chain uses TRBV5-1 with TRBJ1-1; unclear D gene. The germline V gene encodes CDR1 SGHRS and CDR2 YFSETQ. Trimming removed 4 bases at V and 6 bases at J, with 13 bases between. There are 13 residues in the CDR3. In nucleotides, the CDR3 is TGCGCCAGCAGCCCAGAGAGCGGGGCTGAAGCTTTCTTT. Protein sequence: CASSPESGAEAFF.

The chain carries TRBV6-1 and TRBJ2-1, with 11 nucleotides matching TRBD2. The CDR3 is made up of 15 amino acids. V lost 4 bases and J lost 3; bases outside the gene matches: 2. Germline CDR1 MNHNS, CDR2 SASEGT. The chain's CDR3 is CASSVTSGDYNEQFF. In nucleotides, the CDR3 is TGTGCCAGCAGTGTGACTAGCGGGGACTACAATGAGCAGTTCTTC.

This clonotype has more than one count but fewer than ten. The chain recombines TRBV6-6 with TRBJ2-1, with TRBD2 identical over 10 bases. The CDR3 covers 15 residues. Germline V gene sequence: CDR1 MNHNY, CDR2 SVGAGI (reference sequence). J lost 9 bases, V lost 0 bases, and 5 bases had no gene match. The CDR3 is CASSYSAGGPGEQFF. CDR3 nucleotide sequence: TGTGCCAGCAGTTACTCAGCGGGAGGGCCAGGTGAGCAGTTCTTC.

There are many counts of this clonotype. J is TRBJ2-3 and V is TRBV11-2; D is unclear. Germline V gives CDR1 SGHAT, CDR2 FQNNGV. The CDR3 length is 13 residues. Trimming pared 6 bases from V and 2 bases from J, leaving 9 bases between. The CDR3 sequence: CASSSTLTDTQYF. The CDR3 DNA sequence: TGTGCCAGCAGTTCCACACTCACAGATACGCAGTATTTT. Full variable domain (rest looked up from reference TRBV11-2 and TRBJ2-3): EAGVAQSPRYKIIEKRQSVAFWCNPISGHATLYWYQQILGQGPKLLIQFQNNGVVDDSQLPKDRFSAERLKGVDSTLKIQPAKLEDSAVYLCASSSTLTDTQYFGPGTRLTVL.

This clonotype occurred a few times. The genes are TRBV7-2 and TRBJ1-5, with D maybe TRBD1 (6 bases). Germline loops: CDR1 SGHTA, CDR2 FQGNSA. This CDR3 comprises 15 residues. V lost 4 bases, J lost 7 bases, and 17 bases lay in between. The CDR3 region is CASSSLSGAEQPQHF. The CDR3 nucleotides are TGTGCCAGCAGCTCCCTGTCGGGGGCAGAACAGCCCCAGCATTTT.

V gene TRBV20-1 combines with J gene TRBJ2-7, with 8 bases aligning to TRBD1. This CDR3 comprises 12 residues. The J segment lost 4 bases and the V segment lost 3 bases, leaving 2 bases of the junction unmatched. Germline V gene data show CDR1 as DFQATT and CDR2 as SNEGSKA (reference sequence). CDR3 nucleotides: TGCAGTGCTAGGGACAGGGAGTACGAGCAGTACTTC. Translation gives CSARDREYEQYF.

This clonotype was detected a few times. V gene TRBV4-2 combines with J gene TRBJ2-3, with D maybe TRBD2 (6 bases). This CDR3 is 14 amino acids long. Trimming took 1 base from V and 1 from J, leaving 6 bases between them. Germline V gives CDR1 LGHNA, CDR2 YNFKEQ. CDR3 loop: CASSQVAGTDTQYF. The CDR3 bases are TGTGCCAGCAGCCAAGTAGCGGGCACAGATACGCAGTATTTT.

The sample holds a few counts of this clonotype. V is TRBV20-1 and J is TRBJ2-1, with D possibly matching TRBD1 (5 bases). Germline CDR1 and CDR2: DFQATT and SNEGSKA (reference sequence). The CDR3 spans 15 residues. V gave up 0 bases and J gave up 7 bases, with 16 bases separating them. The CDR3 DNA reads as TGCAGTGCTAGAGACAGGGTACTCCCCGTTAATGAGCAGTTCTTC. Amino acid sequence: CSARDRVLPVNEQFF.

At least ten counts were recorded for this clonotype. The chain recombines TRBV18 with TRBJ1-1, with D possibly TRBD1 on 5 matching bases. Germline CDR1 reads KGHSH; CDR2 reads LQKENI. The CDR3 extends over 15 amino acids. V was trimmed by 6 bases and J by 5 bases, leaving 19 bases between them. The CDR3 spells CASSPSQAWGTEAFF. The CDR3 DNA reads TGTGCCAGCTCTCCCTCTCAGGCCTGGGGGACTGAAGCTTTCTTT.

This clonotype was observed at least ten times. The CDR3 DNA sequence: TGCGCCAGCAGCTTGACACCGGCTAGCGGGAGCAATGAGCAGTTCTTC. Its protein product is CASSLTPASGSNEQFF. This chain uses TRBV5-1 with TRBJ2-1, with 10 bases that match TRBD2. J gave up 6 bases and V 1 base, and 7 bases lay outside the gene matches. Germline V gene lookup returns CDR1 SGHRS and CDR2 YFSETQ. This CDR3 has 16 amino acids.

This clonotype was seen repeatedly, ten times or more. J is TRBJ2-3 and V is TRBV9; TRBD2 agrees at 10 bases. The length of the CDR3 is 19 residues. Germline CDR1 is SGDLS and CDR2 is YYNGEE. V was clipped by 0 bases and J by 2 bases; unmatched bases: 12. CDR3 protein: CASSVDPSGRGKTTDTQYF. As DNA, the CDR3 is TGTGCCAGCAGCGTAGATCCTAGCGGGAGAGGGAAGACCACAGATACGCAGTATTTT.

This chain connects TRBV7-3 to TRBJ2-1, with D perhaps given as TRBD1 or TRBD2 (5 bases each). V was clipped by 4 bases and J by 0 bases, with 10 bases between them. The germline V gene has CDR1 SGHTA and CDR2 FQGTGA. The CDR3 is made up of 15 amino acids. In DNA, the CDR3 is TGTGCCAGCAGCTCCGGGACCGGCTCCTACAATGAGCAGTTCTTC. Translation: CASSSGTGSYNEQFF.

This clonotype was seen a single time. A much larger clone lies one base from this, so it may be a read error. The genes are TRBV7-3 and TRBJ2-5; D perhaps matches TRBD2 (5 bases). CDR1 is SGHTA, CDR2 FQGTGA, per germline. The CDR3 runs 14 residues. V dropped 4 bases and J dropped 10 bases, with 19 bases sitting between them. The CDR3 sequence is CASSSAGGGGIQYF. The CDR3 nucleotides are TGTGCCAGCAGCTCCGCGGGTGGTGGTGGGATCCAGTACTTC.

This clonotype has only a few counts. V is TRBV2 and J is TRBJ2-1; 12 nucleotides match TRBD2. The CDR3 consists of 16 residues. The V and J ends lost 7 bases and 0 bases, in that order; junction bases with no gene match: 4. CDR1 SNHLY and CDR2 FYNNEI come from the germline V gene. CDR3 loop: CASTTTSGSSYNEQFF. Written as DNA, the CDR3 is TGTGCCAGCACTACGACTAGCGGGAGCTCCTACAATGAGCAGTTCTTC.

The chain carries TRBV2 and TRBJ2-3, with 13 bases aligning to TRBD2. Germline CDR1 and CDR2: SNHLY and FYNNEI. This CDR3 contains 13 residues. The CDR3 coding sequence is TGTGGGGGACTAGCGGGGCGCACAGATACGCAGTATTTT. It yields the protein CGGLAGRTDTQYF.